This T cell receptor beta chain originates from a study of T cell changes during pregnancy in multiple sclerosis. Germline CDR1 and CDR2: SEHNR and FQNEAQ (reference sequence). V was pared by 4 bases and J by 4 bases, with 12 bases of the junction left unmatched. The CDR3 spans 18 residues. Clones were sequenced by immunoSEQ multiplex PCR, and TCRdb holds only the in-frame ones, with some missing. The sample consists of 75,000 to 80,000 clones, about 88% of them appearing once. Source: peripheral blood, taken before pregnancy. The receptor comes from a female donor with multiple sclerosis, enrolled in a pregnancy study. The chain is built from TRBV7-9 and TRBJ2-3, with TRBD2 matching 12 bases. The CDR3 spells CASSSKFRLAGVADTQYF. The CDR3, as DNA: TGTGCCAGCAGCTCCAAATTTAGACTAGCGGGGGTTGCAGATACGCAGTATTTT.